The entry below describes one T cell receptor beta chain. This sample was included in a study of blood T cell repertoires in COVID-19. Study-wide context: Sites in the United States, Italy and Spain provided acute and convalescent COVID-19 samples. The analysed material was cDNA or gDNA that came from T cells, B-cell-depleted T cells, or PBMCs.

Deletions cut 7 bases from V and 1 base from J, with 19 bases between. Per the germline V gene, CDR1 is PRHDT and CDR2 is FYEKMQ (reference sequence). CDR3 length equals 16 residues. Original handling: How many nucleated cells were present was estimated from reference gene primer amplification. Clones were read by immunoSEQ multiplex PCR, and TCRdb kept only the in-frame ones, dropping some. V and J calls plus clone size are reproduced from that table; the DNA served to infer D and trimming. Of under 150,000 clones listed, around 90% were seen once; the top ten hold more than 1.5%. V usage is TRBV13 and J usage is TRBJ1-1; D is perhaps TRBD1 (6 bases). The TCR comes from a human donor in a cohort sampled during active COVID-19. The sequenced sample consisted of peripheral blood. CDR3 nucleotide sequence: TGTGCCAGCACCCTATGGGGGGGGCGTGAGAACACTGAAGCTTTCTTT. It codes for CASTLWGGRENTEAFF.